This TCR beta chain was captured in a study of blood T cell repertoires in COVID-19 (dated by TCRdb to the early 2020s). Regarding the research as a whole: Collaborator samples came from the United States, Italy and Spain and covered acute and convalescent phases of COVID-19. Subjects who had been exposed to COVID-19, were actively infected with it, or had recovered from it provided the deeply sampled blood TCRbeta repertoires that made up the dataset. The material from the prospective study consisted of cDNA or gDNA derived from T cells, B-cell-depleted T cells, or PBMCs. Where available, HLA class I and class II types were taken from metadata supplied by the sample provider and were not determined by assay-based typing. A de-identified subject ID, COVID-19 status, age in years and sex were almost always included in the sample metadata. The repertoires were released in a freely available public database meant as a resource for research on the immune response to SARS-CoV-2. The samples were drawn from the first 160 participants of the ongoing ImmuneRACE study and from over a thousand subjects provided by 6 global collaborators.

For this clone: Its antigen remains unidentified. Within one base of it there is no much larger clone, and no base qualities were kept.

Trimmed from V: 5 bases; trimmed from J: 14 bases; junction bases lacking a gene match: 6. Via the germline V gene, CDR1 is SGHTA and CDR2 FQGTGA. Spanning cysteine to phenylalanine, the CDR3 consists of 13 amino acids. The DNA shown is the 39-base CDR3, in frame from base 1. The collaborating institutions used their own protocols to collect whole blood in K2EDTA tubes. For TCRbeta analysis, collaborators shipped samples in one of three forms: frozen whole blood, isolated PBMCs, or DNA extracted from either of those sample types. Here is what the overall study found, with its caveats: How much clinical and demographic metadata was included differed by source and by participant, and the metadata was provided uncurated.

TCRbeta CDR3 regions were amplified from genomic DNA using the immunoSEQ Assay, a bias-controlled multiplex PCR. As for the original processing: The number of nucleated cells in each sample was estimated by amplification of reference gene primers within the assay. Sequence reads were collapsed and filtered to measure the absolute abundance of every unique TCRbeta CDR3 rearrangement. Productive Simpson clonality was computed per sample as the square root of Simpson's diversity index over productive rearrangements. Not all clones reach the TCRdb copy of this immuneACCESS table, which keeps in-frame sequences only. Checked studies attribute under half of the gap to unresolved V genes and leave the rest unexplained. V, J and clone size are taken as reported in that table, and D and trimming were inferred from the DNA itself. A total of some 130,000 clones appear in this sample, roughly 84% of them only once. The ten biggest clones cover about two fifths of the sample.

The origin of this receptor is a human donor in a cohort sampled during active COVID-19. The V and J genes are TRBV7-3 and TRBJ2-1, with TRBD2 identical over 13 junction bases. The sample comprised peripheral blood. CDR3 loop: CASSQTSGGQEFF. The sequenced DNA: TGTGCCAGCAGCCAGACTAGCGGGGGGCAGGAGTTCTTC.